The clone carrying this TCR beta chain is judged medium-sized. The CDR3 is 15 residues long. V lost 4 bases to trimming and J lost 4 bases; unmatched junction nucleotides: 8. CDR1 and CDR2 from the germline V gene are LNHDA and SQIVND (reference sequence). The data were obtained in a study of immune heterogeneity within non-small cell lung tumors. Each sample used roughly 590 ng of genomic DNA from bulk tumor tissue. Far-apart biopsies, several per primary tumor, were taken during surgery. Surgery that was curative in intent was performed on patients with untreated, newly diagnosed non-small cell lung cancer. TCR beta CDR3 was amplified by multiplex PCR, first round about 10 cycles, 32 V and 13 J primers. Each CDR3 protein gets one entry after TCRdb re-called the multiplex PCR reads with MiXCR. The sample has some 4,700 distinct CDR3 sequences, 20% to 25% seen once.

This receptor was taken from a man between 60 and 75 years old with non-small cell lung cancer. This chain uses TRBV19 with TRBJ2-7; 9 bases align to TRBD1. Sequencing was done on a sample of lung tumor tissue. CDR3 sequence reads: CASSSGQGLSYEQYF. In DNA, the CDR3 is TGTGCCAGTAGTAGCGGACAGGGGTTGTCGTACGAGCAGTACTTC.